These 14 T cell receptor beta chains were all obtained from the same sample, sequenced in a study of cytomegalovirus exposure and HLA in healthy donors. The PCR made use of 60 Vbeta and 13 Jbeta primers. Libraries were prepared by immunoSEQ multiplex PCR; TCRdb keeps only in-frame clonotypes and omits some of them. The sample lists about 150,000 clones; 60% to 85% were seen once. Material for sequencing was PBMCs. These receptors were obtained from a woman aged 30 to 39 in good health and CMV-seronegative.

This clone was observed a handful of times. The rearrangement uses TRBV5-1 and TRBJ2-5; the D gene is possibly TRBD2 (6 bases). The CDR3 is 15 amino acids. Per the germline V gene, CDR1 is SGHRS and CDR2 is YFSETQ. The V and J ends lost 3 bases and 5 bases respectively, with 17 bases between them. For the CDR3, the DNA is TGCGCCAGCAGCTCCCAGGGACTGAATGAGGAGACCCAGTACTTC. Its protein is CASSSQGLNEETQYF.

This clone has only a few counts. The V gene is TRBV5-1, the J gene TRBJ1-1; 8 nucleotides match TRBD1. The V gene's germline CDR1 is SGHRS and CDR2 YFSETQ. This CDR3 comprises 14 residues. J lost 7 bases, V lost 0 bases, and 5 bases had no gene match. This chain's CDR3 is CASSLGEDRDEAFF. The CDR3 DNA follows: TGCGCCAGCAGCTTGGGGGAGGACAGGGATGAAGCTTTCTTT.

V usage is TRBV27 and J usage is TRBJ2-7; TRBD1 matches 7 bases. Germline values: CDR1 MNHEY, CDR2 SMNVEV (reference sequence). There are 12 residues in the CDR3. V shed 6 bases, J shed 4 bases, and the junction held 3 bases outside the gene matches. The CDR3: CASSDRAYEQYF. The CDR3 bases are TGTGCCAGCAGCGACAGGGCGTACGAGCAGTACTTC.

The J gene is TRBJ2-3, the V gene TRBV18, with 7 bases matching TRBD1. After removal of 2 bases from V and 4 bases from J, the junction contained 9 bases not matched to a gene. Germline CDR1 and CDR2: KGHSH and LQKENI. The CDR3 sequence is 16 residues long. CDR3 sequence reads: CASSPGWDSIADTQYF. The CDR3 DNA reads TGTGCCAGCTCACCAGGTTGGGACAGTATCGCAGATACGCAGTATTTT. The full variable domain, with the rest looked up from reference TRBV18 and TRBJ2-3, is NAGVMQNPRHLVRRRGQEARLRCSPMKGHSHVYWYRQLPEEGLKFMVYLQKENIIDESGMPKERFSAEFPKEGPSILRIQQVVRGDSAAYFCASSPGWDSIADTQYFGPGTRLTVL.

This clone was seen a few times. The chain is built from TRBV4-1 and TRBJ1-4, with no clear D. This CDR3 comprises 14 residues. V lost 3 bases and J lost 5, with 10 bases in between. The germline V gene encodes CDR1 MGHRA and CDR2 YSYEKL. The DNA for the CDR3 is TGCGCCAGCAGCCAGCACAGCTCGAATGAAAAACTGTTTTTT. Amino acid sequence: CASSQHSSNEKLFF.

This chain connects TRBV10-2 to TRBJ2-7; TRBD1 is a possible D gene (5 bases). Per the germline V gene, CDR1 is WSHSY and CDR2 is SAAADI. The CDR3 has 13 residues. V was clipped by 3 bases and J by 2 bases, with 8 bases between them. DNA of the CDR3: TGCGCCAGCAGTGAACAGGCGCCCTACGAGCAGTACTTC. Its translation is CASSEQAPYEQYF.

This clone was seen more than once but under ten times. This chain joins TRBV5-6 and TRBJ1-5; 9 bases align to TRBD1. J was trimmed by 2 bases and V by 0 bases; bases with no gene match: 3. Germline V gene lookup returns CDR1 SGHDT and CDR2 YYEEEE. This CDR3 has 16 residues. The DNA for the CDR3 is TGTGCCAGCAGCTTGGGGGGGACAGGGCGCAATCAGCCCCAGCATTTT. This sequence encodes CASSLGGTGRNQPQHF.

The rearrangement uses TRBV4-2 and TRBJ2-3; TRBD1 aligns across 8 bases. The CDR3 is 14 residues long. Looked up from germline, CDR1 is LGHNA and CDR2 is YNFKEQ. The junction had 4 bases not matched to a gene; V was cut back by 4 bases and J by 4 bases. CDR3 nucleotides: TGTGCCAGCAGCCTCGACAGGGGAGCAGATACGCAGTATTTT. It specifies CASSLDRGADTQYF.

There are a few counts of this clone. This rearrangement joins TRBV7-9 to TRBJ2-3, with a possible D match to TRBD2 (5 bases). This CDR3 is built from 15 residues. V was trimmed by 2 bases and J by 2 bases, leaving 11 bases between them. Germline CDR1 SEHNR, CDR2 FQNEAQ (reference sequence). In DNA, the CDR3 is TGTGCCAGCAGCTTAAATAAGCGGAACACAGATACGCAGTATTTT. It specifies CASSLNKRNTDTQYF.

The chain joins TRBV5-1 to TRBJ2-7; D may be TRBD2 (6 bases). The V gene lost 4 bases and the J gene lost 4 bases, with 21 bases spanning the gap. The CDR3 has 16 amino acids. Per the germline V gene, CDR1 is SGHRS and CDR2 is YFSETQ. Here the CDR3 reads CASSIAPGLGTYEQYF. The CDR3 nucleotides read TGCGCCAGCAGCATAGCACCGGGACTGGGGACGTACGAGCAGTACTTC.

CDR3 sequence (DNA): TGTGCCAGCAGTCTTGGAGGAGGGTCCTACAATGAGCAGTTCTTC. Protein product: CASSLGGGSYNEQFF. The V and J genes are TRBV2 and TRBJ2-1; D is perhaps TRBD2 (6 bases). Germline V gives CDR1 SNHLY, CDR2 FYNNEI. Trimming cost V 5 bases and J 1 base, with 12 bases left between them. CDR3 length: 15 residues.

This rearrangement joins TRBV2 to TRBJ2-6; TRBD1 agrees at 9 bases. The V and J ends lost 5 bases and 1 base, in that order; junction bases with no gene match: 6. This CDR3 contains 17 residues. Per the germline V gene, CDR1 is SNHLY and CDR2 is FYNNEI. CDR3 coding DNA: TGTGCCAGCAGTCGCGACAGGGGGGCTTCTGGGGCCAACGTCCTGACTTTC. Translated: CASSRDRGASGANVLTF.

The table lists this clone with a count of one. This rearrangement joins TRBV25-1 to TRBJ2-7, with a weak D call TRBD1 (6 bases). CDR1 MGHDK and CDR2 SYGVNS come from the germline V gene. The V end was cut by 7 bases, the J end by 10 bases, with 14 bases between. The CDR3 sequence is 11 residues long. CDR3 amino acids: CASTTGFVQYF. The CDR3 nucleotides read TGTGCCAGCACCACAGGGTTTGTCCAGTACTTC.

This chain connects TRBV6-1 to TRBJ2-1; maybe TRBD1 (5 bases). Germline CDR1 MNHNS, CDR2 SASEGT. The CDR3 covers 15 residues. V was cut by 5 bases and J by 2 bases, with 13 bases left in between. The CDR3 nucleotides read TGTGCCAGCAGTCAGGACACCTTACCCTACAATGAGCAGTTCTTC. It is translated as CASSQDTLPYNEQFF.